The source of this TCR beta chain is a study of blood T cell repertoires in COVID-19. Study background: Samples taken during acute and convalescent COVID-19 were collected in the United States, Italy and Spain. T cells, B-cell-depleted T cells, or PBMCs supplied cDNA or gDNA.

As originally analysed: How many nucleated cells were present was estimated from reference gene primer amplification. Profiling relied on immunoSEQ multiplex PCR, and the TCRdb table lists in-frame clones only, not all of them. V and J calls and clone size are as listed in that table; D and trimming were resolved from the DNA. Seen here are about 270,000 clones, roughly 84% observed once, and the top ten hold less than 4%. The specimen was peripheral blood. This clonotype originated in a woman younger than 30 with acute or convalescent COVID-19.

The CDR3 DNA follows: TGTGCCAGTAGTCTGGGACAGGTTAATGAAAAACTGTTTTTT. Protein: CASSLGQVNEKLFF. The chain joins TRBV19 to TRBJ1-4; 8 bases are shared with TRBD1. Germline assignment: CDR1 LNHDA and CDR2 SQIVND (reference sequence). This CDR3 comprises 14 residues. The ends lost 5 bases at V and 4 bases at J; junction bases unmatched: 3.